One and the same sample provided the 32 T cell receptor beta chains below, sequenced in a study of blood T cell repertoires in COVID-19. Sequencing was performed with immunoSEQ multiplex PCR; in TCRdb, only in-frame clones are kept and a portion is missing. The sample yields about 250,000 clones, around 89% seen once. Sequencing used PBMCs or T cells enriched from blood (not recorded which). Receptor source: a woman between 18 and 29 years old who had recovered from COVID-19.

The rearrangement joins TRBV7-6 to TRBJ1-4, with D unclear. Germline V lookup: CDR1 SGHVS, CDR2 FNYEAQ. There are 13 residues in the CDR3. V was clipped by 1 base and J by 3 bases, with 3 bases between them. The CDR3 bases are TGTGCCAGCAGCTTAGGAGCTAATGAAAAACTGTTTTTT. Its protein product is CASSLGANEKLFF. Full variable domain (outside the CDR3, taken from reference TRBV7-6 and TRBJ1-4): GAGVSQSPRYKVTKRGQDVALRCDPISGHVSLYWYRQALGQGPEFLTYFNYEAQQDKSGLPNDRFSAERPEGSISTLTIQRTEQRDSAMYRCASSLGANEKLFFGSGTQLSVL.

The rearrangement uses TRBV4-1 and TRBJ1-2; the D gene is possibly TRBD1 (5 bases). CDR1 and CDR2 from the germline V gene are MGHRA and YSYEKL. Trimming removed 4 bases from V and 3 bases from J, with 12 bases in between. The CDR3 is made up of 14 amino acids. CDR3 nucleotides: TGCGCCAGCAGCCCCCAACAGGCTCACTATGGCTACACCTTC. It is translated as CASSPQQAHYGYTF.

V usage is TRBV4-1 and J usage is TRBJ1-5, with 7 bases lining up with TRBD1. The CDR3 runs to 15 residues. Germline V gene lookup returns CDR1 MGHRA and CDR2 YSYEKL. Losses at the gene ends were 4 bases for V and 4 bases for J; bases not matched to a gene: 7. This CDR3 reads CASSLEGARNQPQHF. CDR3 nucleotides: TGCGCCAGCAGCCTAGAGGGGGCGCGAAATCAGCCCCAGCATTTT.

DNA of the CDR3: TGTGCCACCAGCAGTCCCCACCAAACAAAACAGGAACAATATAACTATGGCTACACCTTC. It yields the protein CATSSPHQTKQEQYNYGYTF. The chain recombines TRBV15 with TRBJ1-2; weak D call: TRBD1 (5 bases). V lost 3 bases, J lost 1 base, and 27 bases lay in between. The CDR3 sequence is 20 residues long. Germline V gene sequence: CDR1 LNHNV, CDR2 YYDKDF (reference sequence).

The chain uses TRBV5-1 and TRBJ1-2, with unresolved D. V dropped 4 bases and J dropped 7 bases, with 20 bases sitting between them. Germline values: CDR1 SGHRS, CDR2 YFSETQ. The CDR3 loop spans 15 amino acids. CDR3 in amino acids: CASSGEAVDVRGYTF. The CDR3 DNA reads TGCGCCAGCAGCGGGGAGGCAGTGGATGTTCGTGGCTACACCTTC.

The rearrangement joins TRBV19 to TRBJ2-7, with TRBD1 matching 7 bases. The V gene end was trimmed by 7 bases and the J gene end by 2 bases; junction bases not matched to a gene: 5. The CDR3 has 13 amino acids. Germline CDR1 reads LNHDA; CDR2 reads SQIVND (reference sequence). As DNA, the CDR3 is TGTGCCAGTACGGACAGGTATGCCTACGAGCAGTACTTC. It encodes CASTDRYAYEQYF.

The chain carries TRBV5-1 and TRBJ2-3; TRBD2 matches at 8 bases. Per germline, CDR1 SGHRS and CDR2 YFSETQ. The V gene end was trimmed by 0 bases and the J gene end by 5 bases; junction bases not matched to a gene: 5. The CDR3 has 15 amino acids. CDR3 sequence (DNA): TGCGCCAGCAGCTTGGTAGTAGCGGGGAGAGATACGCAGTATTTT. Amino acid sequence: CASSLVVAGRDTQYF.

This chain joins TRBV27 and TRBJ2-5; 9 positions match TRBD1. Germline loops: CDR1 MNHEY, CDR2 SMNVEV (reference sequence). There are 14 residues in the CDR3. Trimming cost V 4 bases and J 5 bases; bases outside gene matches: 5. CDR3: CASSWGQGLETQYF. In DNA form, the CDR3 reads TGTGCCAGCAGTTGGGGACAGGGCCTCGAGACCCAGTACTTC.

The chain couples TRBV27 to TRBJ1-6; D gene ambiguous. The CDR3 contains 16 residues. Trimming pared 3 bases from V and 2 bases from J, leaving 11 bases between. Per the germline V gene, CDR1 is MNHEY and CDR2 is SMNVEV (reference sequence). The DNA of the CDR3 is TGTGCCAGCAGTTTCAAGAAGGAGCCCTATAATTCACCCCTCCACTTT. Translating gives CASSFKKEPYNSPLHF.

The rearrangement links TRBV6-2 or TRBV6-3 to TRBJ2-3; D is uncertain. This CDR3 comprises 11 residues. Trimming cost V 3 bases and J 6 bases, with 4 bases left between them. Per the germline V gene, CDR1 is MNHEY and CDR2 is SVGEGT. CDR3 protein: CASSYMDTQYF. The CDR3 DNA reads as TGTGCCAGCAGTTATATGGATACGCAGTATTTT.

The V gene is TRBV27, the J gene TRBJ1-2; no reliable D call. In germline, CDR1 is MNHEY, CDR2 SMNVEV (reference sequence). V lost 2 bases, J lost 3 bases, and 16 bases lay in between. The CDR3 extends over 16 amino acids. The chain's CDR3 is CASSLMALSDHYGYTF. The DNA for the CDR3 is TGTGCCAGCAGTTTAATGGCTTTAAGTGATCACTATGGCTACACCTTC.

The chain joins TRBV2 to TRBJ1-6; D remains ambiguous. Trimming took 8 bases from V and 9 from J, leaving 17 bases between them. This CDR3 spans 14 amino acids. Germline loops: CDR1 SNHLY, CDR2 FYNNEI. CDR3 DNA: TGTGCCAGCTTCTACCCCCCGGGAACTTCACCCCTCCACTTT. Encoded protein: CASFYPPGTSPLHF.

This sequence joins TRBV19 and TRBJ1-1; D perhaps matches TRBD1 (6 bases). V lost 7 bases and J lost 0, with 12 bases in between. Per germline, CDR1 LNHDA and CDR2 SQIVND (reference sequence). The CDR3 extends over 14 amino acids. DNA of the CDR3: TGTGCCAGTATGGGGGGGCCCATGAACACTGAAGCTTTCTTT. Translation: CASMGGPMNTEAFF. Filled out from reference TRBV19 and TRBJ1-1, the complete variable domain reads DGGITQSPKYLFRKEGQNVTLSCEQNLNHDAMYWYRQDPGQGLRLIYYSQIVNDFQKGDIAEGYSVSREKKESFPLTVTSAQKNPTAFYLCASMGGPMNTEAFFGQGTRLTVV.

This chain links TRBV19 with TRBJ1-2, with TRBD1 matching over 7 bases. The germline V gene encodes CDR1 LNHDA and CDR2 SQIVND (reference sequence). V trimming: 5 bases; J trimming: 4 bases; junction bases outside the gene matches: 7. CDR3 length: 14 amino acids. The chain's CDR3 is CASSGGTAFYGYTF. The DNA of the CDR3 is TGTGCCAGTAGTGGAGGGACAGCGTTCTATGGCTACACCTTC.

The V gene is TRBV2, the J gene TRBJ1-2; TRBD1 might be the D (6 bases). V shed 5 bases and J shed 4 bases, with 26 bases lying between them. The CDR3 is 18 residues long. Germline V lookup: CDR1 SNHLY, CDR2 FYNNEI. CDR3 in DNA: TGTGCCAGCAGTTACCTAGTTCGGGGGGGGCTCGACACCTATGGCTACACCTTC. As protein: CASSYLVRGGLDTYGYTF.

The chain has TRBV2 and TRBJ2-3; tentative D call: TRBD2 (7 bases). Deletions cut 8 bases from V and 3 bases from J, with 15 bases between. CDR3 length: 14 residues. Per the germline V gene, CDR1 is SNHLY and CDR2 is FYNNEI. This chain's CDR3 is CASRMAGATDTQYF. The CDR3 nucleotides read TGTGCCAGCCGAATGGCGGGGGCTACAGATACGCAGTATTTT. Using reference TRBV2 and TRBJ2-3 for the parts outside the CDR3, the full variable domain is EPEVTQTPSHQVTQMGQEVILRCVPISNHLYFYWYRQILGQKVEFLVSFYNNEISEKSEIFDDQFSVERPDGSNFTLKIRSTKLEDSAMYFCASRMAGATDTQYFGPGTRLTVL.

The CDR3 coding sequence is TGTGCCATCAGTGAGTCTAGTCAGGGGTATGGCTACACCTTC. It specifies CAISESSQGYGYTF. This rearrangement joins TRBV10-3 to TRBJ1-2; tentative D call: TRBD1 (6 bases). Trimming stripped 0 bases from V and 5 bases from J, with 10 bases between. CDR1 is ENHRY and CDR2 is SYGVKD in the germline V gene. The CDR3 is 14 residues long.

In this sample, this clone turned up a few times. The chain couples TRBV15 to TRBJ1-1, with D uncertain. The CDR3 sequence is 14 residues long. V dropped 0 bases and J dropped 3 bases, with 8 bases sitting between them. The germline V gene has CDR1 LNHNV and CDR2 YYDKDF (reference sequence). The CDR3 sequence: CATSRDRWDTEAFF. The CDR3 DNA follows: TGTGCCACCAGCAGAGACAGGTGGGACACTGAAGCTTTCTTT. The full variable domain, completed using reference TRBV15 and TRBJ1-1, is DAMVIQNPRYQVTQFGKPVTLSCSQTLNHNVMYWYQQKSSQAPKLLFHYYDKDFNNEADTPDNFQSRRPNTSFCFLDIRSPGLGDTAMYLCATSRDRWDTEAFFGQGTRLTVV.

The CDR3, as DNA: TGTGCCATCGCCGAGGGACTAGACACCTACGAGCAGTACTTC. Amino acid sequence: CAIAEGLDTYEQYF. This chain joins TRBV10-3 and TRBJ2-7, with 8 bases fitting TRBD2. CDR1 is ENHRY and CDR2 is SYGVKD in the germline V gene. CDR3 length equals 14 residues. V gave up 8 bases and J gave up 2 bases; unmatched junction bases: 8.

The chain couples TRBV27 to TRBJ1-6; D is ambiguous. This CDR3 region has 16 residues. Trimming stripped 2 bases from V and 7 bases from J, with 15 bases between. In germline, CDR1 is MNHEY, CDR2 SMNVEV (reference sequence). The CDR3 region is CASSLTPYSLNSPLHF. The CDR3, as DNA: TGTGCCAGCAGTTTAACCCCCTACAGCTTAAATTCACCCCTCCACTTT.

This chain connects TRBV5-1 to TRBJ1-1, with D possibly being TRBD1 (6 bases). Trimming removed 4 bases at V and 3 bases at J, with 13 bases between. This CDR3 contains 14 residues. The germline V gene has CDR1 SGHRS and CDR2 YFSETQ. The DNA of the CDR3 is TGCGCCAGCAGCCCCACAGGGTTCGACACTGAAGCTTTCTTT. It codes for CASSPTGFDTEAFF.

The rearrangement uses TRBV19 and TRBJ2-3, with D possibly TRBD2 on 5 matching bases. The CDR3 is made up of 11 amino acids. Germline V lookup: CDR1 LNHDA, CDR2 SQIVND (reference sequence). Trimming took 5 bases from V and 6 from J, leaving 6 bases between them. As DNA, the CDR3 is TGTGCCAGTAGTTCGGGGGATACGCAGTATTTT. It specifies CASSSGDTQYF.

This clone was counted once. V and J are TRBV7-6 and TRBJ2-7, with TRBD2 as a possible D gene (6 bases). Germline CDR1 and CDR2: SGHVS and FNYEAQ. The CDR3 covers 15 residues. The V end was cut by 6 bases, the J end by 0 bases, with 15 bases between. The CDR3: CASSLAASDSYEQYF. In DNA, the CDR3 is TGTGCCAGCAGTCTCGCGGCTAGCGACTCCTACGAGCAGTACTTC.

This rearrangement joins TRBV7-3 to TRBJ2-1; 10 nucleotides align to TRBD1. Germline CDR1 reads SGHTA; CDR2 reads FQGTGA. V lost 5 bases, J lost 8 bases, and 6 bases stayed unmatched. The CDR3 length is 14 residues. The CDR3, as DNA: TGTGCCAGCAGCGCGGGACAGGGGTTGGATGAGCAGTTCTTC. It translates to CASSAGQGLDEQFF.

This chain uses TRBV2 with TRBJ1-5, with D unclear. Germline assignment: CDR1 SNHLY and CDR2 FYNNEI. CDR3 length: 15 amino acids. V lost 3 bases to trimming and J lost 5 bases, with 14 bases between them. This chain's CDR3 is CASSDGQAKHQPQHF. In DNA form, the CDR3 reads TGTGCCAGCAGTGATGGGCAGGCTAAGCATCAGCCCCAGCATTTT. The full variable domain, with the rest looked up from reference TRBV2 and TRBJ1-5, is EPEVTQTPSHQVTQMGQEVILRCVPISNHLYFYWYRQILGQKVEFLVSFYNNEISEKSEIFDDQFSVERPDGSNFTLKIRSTKLEDSAMYFCASSDGQAKHQPQHFGDGTRLSIL.

V gene TRBV13 combines with J gene TRBJ2-1; a possible D gene is TRBD1 (6 bases). Trimming left V 4 bases short and J 2 bases short, with 15 bases between. The CDR3 totals 16 residues. CDR1 is PRHDT and CDR2 is FYEKMQ in the germline V gene (reference sequence). CDR3 region: CASSSQGMGAYNEQFF. CDR3 nucleotide sequence: TGTGCCAGCAGCTCACAGGGTATGGGGGCCTACAATGAGCAGTTCTTC.

The V call is TRBV6-6, the J call TRBJ1-4, with D tentatively TRBD1 (6 bases). The CDR3 extends over 14 amino acids. Germline CDR1 and CDR2: MNHNY and SVGAGI (reference sequence). V gave up 7 bases and J gave up 7 bases, with 16 bases separating them. CDR3 bases: TGTGCCAGCACCAACAACAGGGCCTCTGAAAAACTGTTTTTT. It is translated as CASTNNRASEKLFF.

The chain carries TRBV5-4 and TRBJ2-2; TRBD2 aligns across 9 bases. Germline values: CDR1 SGHNT, CDR2 YYREEE (reference sequence). The CDR3 spans 17 residues. The trim removed 0 bases at V and 3 bases at J, leaving 6 bases unmatched. The CDR3 here is CASSLAGRGGDTGELFF. CDR3 in DNA: TGTGCCAGCAGCTTGGCCGGGCGGGGGGGCGACACCGGGGAGCTGTTTTTT.

This clone came up once. V and J are TRBV7-2 and TRBJ1-4; D uncertain. The CDR3 extends over 14 amino acids. CDR1 is SGHTA and CDR2 is FQGNSA in the germline V gene. V shed 5 bases and J shed 4 bases, with 11 bases lying between them. The CDR3 DNA reads as TGTGCCAGCAGCCCCGCGAGGGTTAATGAAAAACTGTTTTTT. Encoded protein: CASSPARVNEKLFF.

CDR3 amino acids: CASSQELTSGGAATGELFF. The DNA for the CDR3 is TGCGCCAGCAGCCAAGAATTAACTAGCGGGGGGGCCGCCACCGGGGAGCTGTTTTTT. This chain links TRBV4-1 with TRBJ2-2; 13 bases fit TRBD2. Per germline, CDR1 MGHRA and CDR2 YSYEKL. CDR3 length: 19 amino acids. V lost 0 bases and J lost 4; bases outside the gene matches: 8.

The chain employs TRBV5-5 and TRBJ2-7; 12 bases fit TRBD2. V dropped 4 bases and J dropped 2; count of bases not matched to a gene: 4. The CDR3 consists of 15 residues. CDR1 and CDR2 from the germline V gene are SGHKS and YYEKEE (reference sequence). The CDR3: CASSLTSGGAYEQYF. In DNA form, the CDR3 reads TGTGCCAGCAGCCTGACTAGCGGGGGAGCCTACGAGCAGTACTTC.

The chain is built from TRBV4-1 and TRBJ2-2; 8 nucleotides line up with TRBD1. The CDR3 spans 17 residues. Germline V gene lookup returns CDR1 MGHRA and CDR2 YSYEKL. J was trimmed by 2 bases and V by 4 bases; bases with no gene match: 9. In nucleotides, the CDR3 is TGCGCCAGCAGCCCAGGGCCCAGGGGGCCCAACACCGGGGAGCTGTTTTTT. The encoded protein is CASSPGPRGPNTGELFF.